Below are 10 T cell receptor beta chains sequenced from a single sample in a study of T cells in Graves' hyperthyroidism and ophthalmopathy. Researchers amplified the TCR beta CDR3 regions from RNA transcripts. HTBI primers drove first-round RT-PCR of the TCR CDR3. TCRdb reanalysed the multiplex PCR reads using MiXCR and keeps one entry per CDR3 protein. The sample comprises roughly 420,000 distinct CDR3 sequences, around a sixth of which are singletons, and over 12% rests with the top ten. What was sequenced was blood. These receptor sequences come from a woman aged 18-29 years with Graves' hyperthyroidism.

This clonotype was seen at least ten times. The CDR3 bases are TGTGCCAGCAGCCTAGGACTAGCGGGATCTCCCTACGAGCAGTACTTC. The encoded protein is CASSLGLAGSPYEQYF. The chain couples TRBV5-6 to TRBJ2-7; TRBD2 matches 12 bases. The CDR3 contains 16 residues. Unmatched junction bases numbered 7, after V lost 4 bases and J lost 2 bases. Germline CDR1 reads SGHDT; CDR2 reads YYEEEE.

The rearrangement uses TRBV24-1 and TRBJ2-1; D is perhaps TRBD1 (6 bases). CDR1 and CDR2 from the germline V gene are KGHDR and SFDVKD. V lost 5 bases, J lost 9 bases, and 13 bases lay in between. The CDR3 covers 13 residues. The CDR3 here is CATSAPGVGEQFF. The DNA of the CDR3 is TGTGCCACCAGTGCCCCAGGGGTAGGTGAGCAGTTCTTC.

This clonotype has ten or more counts. V and J are TRBV12-5 and TRBJ2-1; D is perhaps TRBD2 (5 bases). Trimming removed 6 bases from V and 8 bases from J, with 23 bases in between. Germline loops: CDR1 LGHNT, CDR2 FRNRAP. This CDR3 is 16 amino acids long. The CDR3 spells CASGPTEAGGWDEQFF. CDR3 bases: TGTGCTAGTGGCCCCACGGAGGCAGGAGGATGGGATGAGCAGTTCTTC.

This clonotype was picked up many times. This chain connects TRBV7-9 to TRBJ1-1; D remains unclear. The CDR3 has 13 amino acids. CDR1 and CDR2 (germline): SEHNR, FQNEAQ (reference sequence). Trimming removed 1 base from V and 5 bases from J, with 8 bases in between. Written as DNA, the CDR3 is TGTGCCAGCAGCTTAGTCACTGGGACTGAAGCTTTCTTT. Its translation is CASSLVTGTEAFF.

The chain couples TRBV11-2 to TRBJ2-1; 12 bases line up with TRBD2. The CDR3 contains 15 residues. Losses at the gene ends were 5 bases for V and 8 bases for J; bases not matched to a gene: 7. The germline V gene has CDR1 SGHAT and CDR2 FQNNGV. The CDR3 nucleotides read TGTGCCAGCAGCATAGGACTAGCGGGAAGCCATGAGCAGTTCTTC. Protein sequence: CASSIGLAGSHEQFF.

The rearrangement links TRBV3-1 to TRBJ1-1; D call uncertain. Germline V CDR1 and CDR2: LGHDT, YNNKEL (reference sequence). Trimming removed 5 bases from V and 1 base from J, with 8 bases in between. This CDR3 comprises 13 residues. DNA for the CDR3: TGTGCCAGCAGCTTCCGGAAGAACACTGAAGCTTTCTTT. This translates into CASSFRKNTEAFF.

The table lists this clonotype with many counts. The V gene is TRBV7-9, the J gene TRBJ1-2; possible D gene TRBD1, 5 bases. This CDR3 contains 17 residues. Germline CDR1 SEHNR, CDR2 FQNEAQ (reference sequence). V gave up 2 bases and J gave up 5 bases, with 21 bases separating them. CDR3 sequence reads: CASSLLRISRGPYGYTF. The CDR3 region has the DNA TGTGCCAGCAGCTTATTGCGGATTTCTAGGGGACCTTATGGCTACACCTTC.

This clonotype has at least ten counts. The chain joins TRBV28 to TRBJ2-7; possible D gene TRBD2, 5 bases. The CDR3 contains 12 residues. The V gene lost 8 bases and the J gene lost 11 bases, with 19 bases spanning the gap. Germline CDR1 MDHEN, CDR2 SYDVKM. The CDR3 region has the DNA TGTGCCAGCGAAAGCGGTGGCTACGTTGAGTACTTC. Protein: CASESGGYVEYF.

The chain couples TRBV6-1 to TRBJ1-2; 9 bases line up with TRBD1. The CDR3 sequence is 13 residues long. The germline V gene has CDR1 MNHNS and CDR2 SASEGT. Trimming cost V 5 bases and J 6 bases; bases outside gene matches: 4. The CDR3 nucleotides read TGTGCCAGCAGTCCGACAGGGGGGAATGGCTACACCTTC. Translating it yields CASSPTGGNGYTF.

This clonotype was counted many times. The gene calls are TRBV12-3 or TRBV12-4 and TRBJ2-7; 7 bases line up with TRBD1. J lost 6 bases, V lost 6 bases, and 5 bases had no gene match. The CDR3 contains 12 residues. The chain's CDR3 is CASSNPGGEQYF. In DNA form, the CDR3 reads TGTGCCAGCAGCAATCCAGGGGGCGAGCAGTACTTC.